Shown below are 28 T cell receptor beta chains from a single sample sequenced in a study of T-cell memory formation after mild COVID-19. Using its own MiXCR run on the 5' RACE reads, TCRdb lists one record per CDR3 protein. This sample has roughly 370,000 distinct CDR3 sequences, with 16% found just once. Specimen: PBMCs or a T cell subset sorted from them (not recorded which). These receptors were taken from a man aged 18 to 30 who had mild COVID-19 (a few samples of this study predate the infection). Cell type and time point are not known.

This clonotype was counted ten times or more. The chain is built from TRBV6-6 and TRBJ2-3; 7 bases are shared with TRBD2. V lost 6 bases to trimming and J lost 1 base; unmatched junction nucleotides: 16. CDR1 and CDR2 (germline): MNHNY, SVGAGI (reference sequence). The CDR3 has 18 amino acids. CDR3 nucleotide sequence: TGTGCCAGCAGAACGACTGAAGCGGGGTCCTTCGGCACAGATACGCAGTATTTT. This translates into CASRTTEAGSFGTDTQYF.

The chain employs TRBV5-1 and TRBJ1-5, with TRBD1 as a possible D gene (6 bases). V was shortened by 0 bases and J by 3 bases, with 10 bases between the two germline ends. Germline-derived CDR1 and CDR2 are SGHRS and YFSETQ. The CDR3 has 15 residues. Here the CDR3 DNA reads TGCGCCAGCAGCTTGGAAGGGGGAAACAATCAGCCCCAGCATTTT. Protein: CASSLEGGNNQPQHF.

This clonotype occurred a few times. The chain's CDR3 is CSALDRGPPYEQYV. Written as DNA, the CDR3 is TGCAGTGCTTTAGACAGGGGTCCGCCCTACGAGCAGTACGTC. The gene calls are TRBV20-1 and TRBJ2-7; 8 bases align to TRBD1. The CDR3 contains 14 residues. The germline CDR1 and CDR2 sequences are DFQATT and SNEGSKA (reference sequence). V shed 5 bases and J 2 bases; nucleotides not matched to a gene: 8.

The table lists this clonotype with a few counts. This chain uses TRBV6-1 with TRBJ2-1; the match to TRBD1 covers 8 bases. This CDR3 has 15 residues. Losses at the gene ends were 6 bases for V and 9 bases for J; bases not matched to a gene: 13. CDR1 and CDR2 from the germline V gene are MNHNS and SASEGT. The CDR3: CASSYGQGVFGEQFF. CDR3 nucleotides: TGTGCCAGCAGCTACGGACAGGGAGTATTCGGTGAGCAGTTCTTC.

This chain joins TRBV20-1 and TRBJ1-4; the D is unclear. The CDR3 loop spans 15 amino acids. Germline V gives CDR1 DFQATT, CDR2 SNEGSKA (reference sequence). Between the trimmed V and J ends, which lost 3 bases and 3 bases, there was a span of 14 bases. CDR3 loop: CSASEWGSANEKLFF. The CDR3 DNA follows: TGCAGTGCTAGTGAATGGGGTTCCGCTAATGAAAAACTGTTTTTT.

This clonotype has just a few counts. The V call is TRBV20-1, the J call TRBJ1-2; TRBD1 aligns across 8 bases. This CDR3 is 14 amino acids long. Unmatched junction bases numbered 10, after V lost 6 bases and J lost 4 bases. The V gene's germline CDR1 is DFQATT and CDR2 SNEGSKA (reference sequence). The CDR3 spells CSAGQGSVGYGYTF. CDR3 sequence (DNA): TGCAGTGCCGGACAGGGCTCAGTAGGCTATGGCTACACCTTC.

This clonotype was counted only a few times. The V and J genes are TRBV20-1 and TRBJ2-1; possibly TRBD2 for D (7 bases). CDR3 size: 16 residues. Trimming took off 0 bases at V and 2 bases at J, with 14 bases between the two ends. CDR1 DFQATT and CDR2 SNEGSKA come from the germline V gene (reference sequence). The CDR3 bases are TGCAGTGCTAGAGATAGACGGGGGGCGACCTACAATGAGCAGTTCTTC. This gives the protein CSARDRRGATYNEQFF.

The rearrangement links TRBV15 to TRBJ2-1; D is unresolved. The CDR3 has 14 residues. Germline V gives CDR1 LNHNV, CDR2 YYDKDF (reference sequence). The V end was cut by 1 base, the J end by 0 bases, with 4 bases between. CDR3 amino acids: CATSRVSSYNEQFF. CDR3 DNA: TGTGCCACCAGCAGAGTCAGCTCCTACAATGAGCAGTTCTTC.

The chain carries TRBV6-5 and TRBJ2-3, with TRBD2 matching 11 bases. CDR1 is MNHEY, CDR2 SVGAGI, per germline. The CDR3 has 14 amino acids. V was pared by 7 bases and J by 4 bases, with 4 bases of the junction left unmatched. CDR3 sequence (DNA): TGTGCCAGCATTAGTAGCGGGGGGGCAGATACGCAGTATTTT. Translation gives CASISSGGADTQYF.

CDR3 in DNA: TGTGCCAGCAGCTTGGTGGCGGGGCGAAAGCGGGGCTACACCTTC. Protein sequence: CASSLVAGRKRGYTF. The rearrangement joins TRBV5-4 to TRBJ1-2, with a tentative D call TRBD1 (5 bases). Germline V gene data show CDR1 as SGHNT and CDR2 as YYREEE (reference sequence). This CDR3 region has 15 residues. Trimming stripped 0 bases from V and 8 bases from J, with 17 bases between.

A few counts support this clonotype. The V call is TRBV4-2, the J call TRBJ1-5; 8 nucleotides agree with TRBD1. V lost 2 bases and J lost 6; bases outside the gene matches: 12. This CDR3 comprises 17 residues. CDR1 LGHNA and CDR2 YNFKEQ come from the germline V gene. In DNA form, the CDR3 reads TGTGCCAGCAGCCAACTTCCCCAGGGGGCAGGGGTTCAGCCCCAGCATTTT. This translates into CASSQLPQGAGVQPQHF.

This clonotype was detected a few times. The genes are TRBV20-1 and TRBJ2-4, with 9 bases lining up with TRBD1. Germline trimming cut 4 bases from V and 7 bases from J; bases unmatched to any gene: 11. CDR1 is DFQATT and CDR2 is SNEGSKA in the germline V gene (reference sequence). This CDR3 has 15 residues. The CDR3 spells CSAINPGQGGNIQYF. CDR3 coding DNA: TGCAGTGCTATAAACCCGGGACAGGGTGGGAACATTCAGTACTTC.

This rearrangement joins TRBV7-2 to TRBJ2-3, with D possibly called TRBD1 or TRBD2 (5 bases each). In germline, CDR1 is SGHTA, CDR2 FQGNSA. This CDR3 region has 16 residues. V lost 1 base and J lost 2, with 13 bases in between. This CDR3 reads CASSLGGRTPTDTQYF. The CDR3 coding sequence is TGTGCCAGCAGCTTAGGGGGACGGACCCCCACAGATACGCAGTATTTT.

The chain employs TRBV9 and TRBJ1-5, with 8 bases fitting TRBD1. Germline values: CDR1 SGDLS, CDR2 YYNGEE. This CDR3 has 15 amino acids. Germline trimming cut 2 bases from V and 7 bases from J; bases unmatched to any gene: 8. The CDR3 here is CASSVTGDSYQPQHF. Here the CDR3 DNA reads TGTGCCAGCAGCGTGACAGGGGATTCCTACCAGCCCCAGCATTTT.

This clonotype turned up a few times. The V call is TRBV12-3 or TRBV12-4, the J call TRBJ1-4; the D is unclear. V lost 3 bases and J lost 7, with 9 bases in between. The CDR3 runs to 13 residues. DNA of the CDR3: TGTGCCAGCAGTTTCATTCTAGCTGAAAAACTGTTTTTT. This sequence encodes CASSFILAEKLFF.

This clonotype has at least ten counts. The V and J genes are TRBV4-1 and TRBJ2-3; 9 positions agree with TRBD2. The CDR3 runs to 17 residues. Looked up from germline, CDR1 is MGHRA and CDR2 is YSYEKL. Trimming cost V 4 bases and J 4 bases; bases outside gene matches: 12. The CDR3 here is CASSPSRLAGTADTQYF. The DNA of the CDR3 is TGCGCCAGCAGCCCCTCTAGGCTAGCGGGGACGGCAGATACGCAGTATTTT.

This clonotype was seen a few times. This may be a read error: a much more frequent sequence differs by one nucleotide. The V call is TRBV12-3 or TRBV12-4, the J call TRBJ2-2; 7 positions match TRBD1. Trimming at V came to 6 bases and at J to 1 base, leaving 5 bases not matched to a gene. CDR3 length equals 15 residues. The CDR3: CASRTGTVNTGELFF. In DNA form, the CDR3 reads TGTGCCAGCAGGACCGGGACAGTGAACACCGGGGAGCTGTTTTTT.

This clonotype has just a few counts. The chain is built from TRBV5-1 and TRBJ1-2; D unclear. V was pared by 1 base and J by 0 bases, with 19 bases between. Germline CDR1 is SGHRS and CDR2 is YFSETQ. The CDR3 is made up of 18 amino acids. CDR3 amino acids: CASSLSGDSGGANYGYTF. The CDR3 coding sequence is TGCGCCAGCAGCTTGTCCGGAGACTCAGGAGGAGCTAACTATGGCTACACCTTC.

The rearrangement links TRBV29-1 to TRBJ2-3; 12 bases are shared with TRBD2. Germline lookup yields CDR1 SQVTM and CDR2 ANQGSEA. V was clipped by 0 bases and J by 4 bases; unmatched bases: 8. The CDR3 extends over 17 amino acids. The CDR3 DNA reads TGCAGCGTTGAAGACTGGACTAGCGGGGAAGCGGCAGATACGCAGTATTTT. Translating it yields CSVEDWTSGEAADTQYF.

The rearrangement links TRBV7-2 to TRBJ2-1; TRBD2 matches 11 bases. Germline V lookup: CDR1 SGHTA, CDR2 FQGNSA. The CDR3 spans 16 residues. With 6 bases clipped from V and 8 bases from J, the junction kept 12 bases outside the gene matches. The CDR3 spells CASRPSSGGNFYEQFF. The DNA of the CDR3 is TGTGCCAGCAGGCCATCTAGCGGGGGGAACTTCTATGAGCAGTTCTTC.

The chain combines TRBV7-6 with TRBJ1-5; possible D gene TRBD1, 6 bases. The CDR3 spans 19 residues. Germline V lookup: CDR1 SGHVS, CDR2 FNYEAQ. V was pared by 5 bases and J by 5 bases, with 28 bases between. The CDR3 here is CASSPGVEDSFNYYQPQHF. Written as DNA, the CDR3 is TGTGCCAGCAGCCCGGGGGTGGAGGACAGTTTCAATTACTATCAGCCCCAGCATTTT.

V is TRBV15 and J is TRBJ2-7, with 8 positions matching TRBD1. CDR1 and CDR2 from the germline V gene are LNHNV and YYDKDF (reference sequence). This CDR3 comprises 12 residues. The V gene end was trimmed by 5 bases and the J gene end by 4 bases; junction bases not matched to a gene: 1. The CDR3 DNA reads TGTGCCACCAGCCGGACAGGGTACGAGCAGTACGTC. It translates to CATSRTGYEQYV.

This clonotype was found a few times. The chain has TRBV7-2 and TRBJ1-1; a possible D gene is TRBD1 (6 bases). The CDR3 consists of 13 residues. Per the germline V gene, CDR1 is SGHTA and CDR2 is FQGNSA. V lost 5 bases, J lost 2 bases, and 9 bases lay in between. This CDR3 reads CASSKDRNTEAFF. The CDR3 DNA sequence: TGTGCCAGCAGCAAGGACAGAAACACTGAAGCTTTCTTT.

This chain connects TRBV12-3 or TRBV12-4 to TRBJ1-5; a possible D gene is TRBD1 (5 bases). V was clipped by 4 bases and J by 6 bases, with 16 bases between them. The CDR3 has 15 residues. The CDR3 reads CASSSGTSAGQPQHF. DNA of the CDR3: TGTGCCAGCAGTTCCGGGACTTCGGCCGGTCAGCCCCAGCATTTT.

The V gene is TRBV19, the J gene TRBJ1-4, with D unclear. The CDR3 has 15 residues. In germline, CDR1 is LNHDA, CDR2 SQIVND (reference sequence). Trimming took 5 bases from V and 8 from J, leaving 18 bases between them. CDR3 coding DNA: TGTGCCAGTAGTTTTCAGGCCACCATCCCCGAAAAACTGTTTTTT. Its protein is CASSFQATIPEKLFF. The variable domain in full, completed from reference TRBV19 and TRBJ1-4, reads DGGITQSPKYLFRKEGQNVTLSCEQNLNHDAMYWYRQDPGQGLRLIYYSQIVNDFQKGDIAEGYSVSREKKESFPLTVTSAQKNPTAFYLCASSFQATIPEKLFFGSGTQLSVL.

The chain uses TRBV5-1 and TRBJ1-1; D is unresolved. The CDR3 has 14 residues. Trimming pared 4 bases from V and 6 bases from J, leaving 16 bases between. Per the germline V gene, CDR1 is SGHRS and CDR2 is YFSETQ. CDR3 DNA: TGCGCCAGCAGCCCCCCGGCCAGTAAGTCTGAAGCTTTCTTT. It yields the protein CASSPPASKSEAFF.

The chain links TRBV4-3 to TRBJ2-2, with D perhaps assigned TRBD1 or TRBD2 (5 bases each). Germline V lookup: CDR1 LGHNA, CDR2 YSLEER. The CDR3 extends over 17 amino acids. V shed 1 base and J shed 1 base, with 13 bases lying between them. The CDR3 DNA sequence: TGCGCCAGCAGCCAAGGAACCGGGACCCTGAACACCGGGGAGCTGTTTTTT. This codes for CASSQGTGTLNTGELFF.

This clonotype was detected ten times or more. This chain's CDR3 is CASSRRTDTQYF. The DNA for the CDR3 is TGTGCCAGCAGCCGTAGAACAGATACGCAGTATTTT. This chain links TRBV7-2 with TRBJ2-3; D is undetermined. The CDR3 contains 12 residues. The ends were cut back, 5 bases at V and 3 bases at J, with 6 bases in the middle. Germline CDR1 SGHTA, CDR2 FQGNSA.